The 21 T cell receptor beta chains below come from one sample, sequenced in a study of T cell responses to AZD1222 COVID-19 vaccine (dated by TCRdb to about 2021). The library was produced with the immunoSEQ multiplex PCR assay. TCRdb re-hosts the immuneACCESS table, in-frame sequences only. Its copies lack some clones; in the studies checked, an unresolved V gene accounts for under half of them, and the cause for the rest is not known. The sample has roughly 50,000 clones on record, about 91% of them singletons. In total, the top ten clones hold about 5.7% of the sample. What this sample's time point label stands for: about 28 days (+/-7) after the second vaccine dose. Source: peripheral blood, taken 28 days after the second AZD1222 dose. These receptors came from an adult who received the AZD1222 COVID-19 vaccine.

The rearrangement links TRBV6-6 to TRBJ1-3; possibly TRBD1 for D (6 bases). The CDR3 loop spans 15 amino acids. Trimming stripped 5 bases from V and 0 bases from J, with 11 bases between. Germline CDR1 MNHNY, CDR2 SVGAGI (reference sequence). The CDR3 region has the DNA TGTGCCAGCAGTGCCGGACAGAGCTCTGGAAACACCATATATTTT. Its protein is CASSAGQSSGNTIYF.

V and J are TRBV28 and TRBJ2-2; TRBD1 or TRBD2 may be the D gene (5 bases each). Germline lookup yields CDR1 MDHEN and CDR2 SYDVKM. V was shortened by 5 bases and J by 1 base, with 11 bases between the two germline ends. This CDR3 contains 15 residues. CDR3 residues: CASSPRDGNTGELFF. The CDR3 DNA reads TGTGCCAGCAGTCCACGGGACGGGAACACCGGGGAGCTGTTTTTT.

The chain couples TRBV7-9 to TRBJ1-5, with D uncertain. The CDR3 has 15 residues. CDR1 and CDR2 from the germline V gene are SEHNR and FQNEAQ (reference sequence). Trimming removed 1 base from V and 2 bases from J, with 9 bases in between. The DNA for the CDR3 is TGTGCCAGCAGCTTAGAGGGCCTTGGCAATCAGCCCCAGCATTTT. It is translated as CASSLEGLGNQPQHF.

The CDR3 nucleotides are TGCGCCAGCAGCTTGCAGGGAAGCACTGAAGCTTTCTTT. Translating gives CASSLQGSTEAFF. The rearrangement joins TRBV5-1 to TRBJ1-1; D perhaps matches TRBD1 (5 bases). V was clipped by 1 base and J by 4 bases, with 8 bases between them. CDR3 length equals 13 residues. The germline CDR1 and CDR2 sequences are SGHRS and YFSETQ.

This clone was detected only a few times. The chain joins TRBV28 to TRBJ2-3; 10 nucleotides match TRBD2. CDR1 and CDR2 (germline): MDHEN, SYDVKM. Trimming took 6 bases from V and 3 from J; bases not matched to a gene: 6. The CDR3 is 15 residues long. The CDR3 nucleotides are TGTGCCAGCAGCGCTCTAGCGGGAGAAACAGATACGCAGTATTTT. Amino acid sequence: CASSALAGETDTQYF.

CDR3 sequence (DNA): TGTGCCAGCAGCCAAGAGGGTACCAATCAGCCCCAGCATTTT. Encoded protein: CASSQEGTNQPQHF. The V and J genes are TRBV3-1 (or the pseudogene TRBV3-2) and TRBJ1-5; D is unclear. CDR3 length: 14 residues. The V and J ends lost 0 bases and 3 bases respectively, with 6 bases between them. Germline V CDR1 and CDR2: LGHDT, YNNKEL (reference sequence).

This clone was detected once. The chain joins TRBV5-1 to TRBJ1-5, with 10 bases fitting TRBD1. The junction had 3 bases not matched to a gene; V was cut back by 3 bases and J by 3 bases. This CDR3 is built from 15 residues. The germline V gene has CDR1 SGHRS and CDR2 YFSETQ. CDR3 loop: CASSSGTGDNQPQHF. The CDR3 region has the DNA TGCGCCAGCAGCTCCGGGACAGGGGACAATCAGCCCCAGCATTTT.

The chain recombines TRBV19 with TRBJ2-7, with D tentatively TRBD2 (5 bases). The CDR3 runs 13 residues. V gave up 4 bases and J gave up 7 bases, with 14 bases separating them. From germline, CDR1 is LNHDA and CDR2 SQIVND (reference sequence). The CDR3 region has the DNA TGTGCCAGTAGTACGAATCCCCGGGGAGAGCAGTACTTC. This translates into CASSTNPRGEQYF.

The rearrangement joins TRBV2 to TRBJ1-1; TRBD1 might be the D (5 bases). The CDR3 totals 15 residues. Trimming removed 9 bases at V and 5 bases at J, with 22 bases between. Germline CDR1 SNHLY, CDR2 FYNNEI. Written as DNA, the CDR3 is TGTGCCAGTAAGCTGGGAGAGAATCGGGGGACTGAAGCTTTCTTT. It specifies CASKLGENRGTEAFF.

The rearrangement uses TRBV9 and TRBJ2-1, with D possibly being TRBD1 (5 bases). Germline-derived CDR1 and CDR2 are SGDLS and YYNGEE. V dropped 4 bases and J dropped 6 bases, with 17 bases sitting between them. The CDR3 has 15 amino acids. The CDR3 DNA follows: TGTGCCAGCAGCCCCAGGGCTGTTTGGGGCAATGAGCAGTTCTTC. Protein product: CASSPRAVWGNEQFF. The whole variable domain, filled in from reference TRBV9 and TRBJ2-1, reads DSGVTQTPKHLITATGQRVTLRCSPRSGDLSVYWYQQSLDQGLQFLIQYYNGEERAKGNILERFSAQQFPDLHSELNLSSLELGDSALYFCASSPRAVWGNEQFFGPGTRLTVL.

The rearrangement joins TRBV7-2 to TRBJ2-7; 13 bases are shared with TRBD2. This CDR3 is built from 15 residues. Germline V CDR1 and CDR2: SGHTA, FQGNSA. The J segment lost 4 bases and the V segment lost 5 bases, leaving 5 bases of the junction unmatched. The CDR3, as DNA: TGTGCCAGCAGCGTAACTAGCGGGAGGGCGTACGAGCAGTACTTC. Amino acid sequence: CASSVTSGRAYEQYF.

The chain is built from TRBV7-3 and TRBJ2-1; 8 bases line up with TRBD2. Trimming removed 5 bases from V and 1 base from J; junction bases left unmatched: 13. Looked up from germline, CDR1 is SGHTA and CDR2 is FQGTGA. The CDR3 sequence is 18 residues long. The CDR3 DNA reads TGTGCCAGCAGCGCCGAGGGGCGGGGGGCTTTGTCCTACAATGAGCAGTTCTTC. Encoded protein: CASSAEGRGALSYNEQFF.

Here the CDR3 DNA reads TGTGCCAGCAGCCTCGGGGGCGGTTCGAATGAAAAACTGTTTTTT. It yields the protein CASSLGGGSNEKLFF. V usage is TRBV7-8 and J usage is TRBJ1-4, with D possibly TRBD1 on 6 matching bases. Germline V gene lookup returns CDR1 SGHVS and CDR2 FQNEAQ. Trimming took off 5 bases at V and 5 bases at J, with 15 bases between the two ends. The CDR3 covers 15 residues.

V is TRBV28 and J is TRBJ1-2, with D maybe TRBD1 (5 bases). Trimming removed 7 bases from V and 4 bases from J, with 16 bases in between. The germline V gene has CDR1 MDHEN and CDR2 SYDVKM. This CDR3 is 14 amino acids long. For the CDR3, the DNA is TGTGCCAGCAACACGGGGGGACTAAGCTATGGCTACACCTTC. Translated, it gives CASNTGGLSYGYTF.

The sample holds a few counts of this clone. The chain carries TRBV5-1 and TRBJ2-7, with D perhaps matching TRBD2 (6 bases). Germline V lookup: CDR1 SGHRS, CDR2 YFSETQ. V shed 0 bases and J shed 5 bases, with 15 bases lying between them. CDR3 length: 15 residues. CDR3: CASSLASGAGDEQYF. The CDR3 DNA follows: TGCGCCAGCAGCTTGGCCTCGGGAGCGGGCGACGAGCAGTACTTC.

This clone has just one count. The chain couples TRBV28 to TRBJ1-5; possible D gene TRBD1, 5 bases. The CDR3 spans 15 residues. V was trimmed by 7 bases and J by 6 bases, leaving 19 bases between them. Looked up from germline, CDR1 is MDHEN and CDR2 is SYDVKM. CDR3 in DNA: TGTGCCAGCAACGGGATAAGTGGGGCCCCTCAGCCCCAGCATTTT. Protein: CASNGISGAPQPQHF.

Comment on this clone: At one boundary the junction diverges from the germline segment, which might be a read error. The chain carries TRBV6-5 and TRBJ1-1, with D possibly TRBD1 on 5 matching bases. Germline lookup yields CDR1 MNHEY and CDR2 SVGAGI. This CDR3 has 12 amino acids. CDR3 protein: CASSPGNTKAFF. The DNA for the CDR3 is TGTGCCAGCAGCCCAGGGAACACTAAAGCTTTCTTT.

The genes are TRBV6-5 and TRBJ1-2; D perhaps matches TRBD1 (6 bases). Trimming removed 5 bases from V and 4 bases from J, with 17 bases in between. There are 15 residues in the CDR3. The germline V gene has CDR1 MNHEY and CDR2 SVGAGI. The CDR3 DNA is TGTGCCAGCAGTCTCGAATCAGGGGCCCCCTATGGCTACACCTTC. It is translated as CASSLESGAPYGYTF.

The chain has TRBV11-3 and TRBJ1-1; weak D call: TRBD1 (5 bases). V was shortened by 3 bases and J by 0 bases, with 14 bases between the two germline ends. CDR1 is SGHNT, CDR2 YENEEA, per germline. The CDR3 totals 16 residues. The DNA of the CDR3 is TGTGCCAGCAGCTTTCTAGCTGGGGGGGTGAACACTGAAGCTTTCTTT. This gives the protein CASSFLAGGVNTEAFF.

The chain links TRBV7-8 to TRBJ1-3; D is ambiguous. V was clipped by 5 bases and J by 3 bases, with 11 bases between them. The germline V gene encodes CDR1 SGHVS and CDR2 FQNEAQ. CDR3 length equals 14 residues. CDR3 amino acids: CASSLLGFGNTIYF. As DNA, the CDR3 is TGTGCCAGCAGCCTACTCGGGTTTGGAAACACCATATATTTT.

The chain uses TRBV19 and TRBJ2-1; D possibly corresponds to TRBD1 (7 bases). This CDR3 comprises 17 residues. The V gene's germline CDR1 is LNHDA and CDR2 SQIVND (reference sequence). Trimming cost V 5 bases and J 0 bases, with 17 bases left between them. CDR3 sequence (DNA): TGTGCCAGTAGTCTAGGGGGGACAGTCAGCTCCTACAATGAGCAGTTCTTC. As protein: CASSLGGTVSSYNEQFF.